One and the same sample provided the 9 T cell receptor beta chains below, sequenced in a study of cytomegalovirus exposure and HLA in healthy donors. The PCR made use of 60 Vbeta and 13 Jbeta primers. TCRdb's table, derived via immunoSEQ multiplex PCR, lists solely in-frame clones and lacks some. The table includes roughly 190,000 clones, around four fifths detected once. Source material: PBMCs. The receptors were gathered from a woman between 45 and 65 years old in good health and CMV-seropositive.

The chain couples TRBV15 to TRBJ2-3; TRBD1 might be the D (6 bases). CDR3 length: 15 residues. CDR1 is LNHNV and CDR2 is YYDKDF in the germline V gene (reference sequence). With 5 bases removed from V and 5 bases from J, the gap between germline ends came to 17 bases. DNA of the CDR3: TGTGCCACCAGCCCGGACAGCCGGGGTGTAGATACGCAGTATTTT. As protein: CATSPDSRGVDTQYF. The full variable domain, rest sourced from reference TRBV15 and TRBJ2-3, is DAMVIQNPRYQVTQFGKPVTLSCSQTLNHNVMYWYQQKSSQAPKLLFHYYDKDFNNEADTPDNFQSRRPNTSFCFLDIRSPGLGDTAMYLCATSPDSRGVDTQYFGPGTRLTVL.

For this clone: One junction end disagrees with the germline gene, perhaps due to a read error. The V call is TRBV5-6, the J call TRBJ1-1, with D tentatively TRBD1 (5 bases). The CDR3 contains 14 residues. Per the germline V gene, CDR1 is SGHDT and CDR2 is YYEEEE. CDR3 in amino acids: CASSLVGVNTEAFF. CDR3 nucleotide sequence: TGTGCCAGCAGTTTGGTAGGGGTGAACACTGAAGCTTTCTTT.

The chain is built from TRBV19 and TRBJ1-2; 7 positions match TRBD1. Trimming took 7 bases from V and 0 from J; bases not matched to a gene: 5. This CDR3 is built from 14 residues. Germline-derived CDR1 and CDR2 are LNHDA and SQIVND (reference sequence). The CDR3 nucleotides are TGTGCCAGTAATAAGGGGGCTTCTAACTATGGCTACACCTTC. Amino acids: CASNKGASNYGYTF.

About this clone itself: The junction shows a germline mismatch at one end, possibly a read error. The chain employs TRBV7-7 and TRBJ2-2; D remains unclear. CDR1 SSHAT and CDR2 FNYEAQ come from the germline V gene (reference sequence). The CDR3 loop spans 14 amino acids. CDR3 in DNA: TGTGCTAGCAGCCCGCTACCTCCCCCCGGGGAGCTGTTTTTT. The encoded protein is CASSPLPPPGELFF.

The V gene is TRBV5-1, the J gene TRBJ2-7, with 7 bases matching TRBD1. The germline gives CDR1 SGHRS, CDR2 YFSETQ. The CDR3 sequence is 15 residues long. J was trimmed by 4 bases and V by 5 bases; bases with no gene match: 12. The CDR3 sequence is CASSRDSEDFYEQYF. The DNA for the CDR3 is TGCGCCAGCAGTCGGGACAGCGAAGACTTTTACGAGCAGTACTTC.

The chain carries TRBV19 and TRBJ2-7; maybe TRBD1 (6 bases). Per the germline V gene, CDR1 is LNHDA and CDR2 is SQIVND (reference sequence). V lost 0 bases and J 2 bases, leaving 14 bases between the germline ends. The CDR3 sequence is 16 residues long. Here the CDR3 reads CASSIDRTASTYEQYF. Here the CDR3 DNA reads TGTGCCAGTAGTATAGATAGGACAGCCTCAACCTACGAGCAGTACTTC.

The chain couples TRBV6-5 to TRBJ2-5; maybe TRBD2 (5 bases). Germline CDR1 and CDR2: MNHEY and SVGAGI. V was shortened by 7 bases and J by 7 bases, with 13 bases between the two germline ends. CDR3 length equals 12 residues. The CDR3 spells CASNKGEGTQYF. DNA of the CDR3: TGTGCCAGCAACAAGGGAGAAGGGACCCAGTACTTC.

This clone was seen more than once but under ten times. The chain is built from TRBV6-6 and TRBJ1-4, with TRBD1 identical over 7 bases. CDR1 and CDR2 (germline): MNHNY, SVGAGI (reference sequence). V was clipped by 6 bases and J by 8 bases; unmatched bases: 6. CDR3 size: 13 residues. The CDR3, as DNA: TGTGCCAGCAGCAACAGGGGTGGCGAAAAACTGTTTTTT. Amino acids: CASSNRGGEKLFF.

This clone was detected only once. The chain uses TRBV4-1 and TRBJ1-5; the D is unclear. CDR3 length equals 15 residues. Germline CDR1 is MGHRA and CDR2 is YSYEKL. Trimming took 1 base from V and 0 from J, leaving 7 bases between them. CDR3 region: CASSQGGNSNQPQHF. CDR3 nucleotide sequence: TGCGCCAGCAGCCAAGGAGGGAATAGCAATCAGCCCCAGCATTTT.